This T cell receptor (beta chain) was sequenced for a study of vaccination and CD4 T cells after COVID-19. As regards this clonotype: The antigen is unknown.

Indicated time point: late sampling 161 to 241 days after vaccination in three convalescent patients. Treatment denoted: roughly nine-day PBMC culture with coronavirus spike peptide pools or control peptides (ViraFEST assay). The Oncomine TCR Beta short-read assay sequenced DNA from cultured CD4+ T cells. A single record per CDR3 protein comes from TCRdb applying MiXCR to the PCR reads. Found here are 25,000 to 30,000 distinct CDR3 sequences, 40% to 45% of them singletons; the top ten hold 5.2%. This TCR was sampled from a human donor who had recovered from COVID-19. Specimen: CD4+ T cells from blood, cultured in vitro, collected about 7 months after SARS-CoV-2 vaccination.

CDR3 DNA sequence: TGTGCCAGCAGCTTTAAGACAGGGGAAGGTGGCTACACCTTC. This encodes CASSFKTGEGGYTF. V and J are TRBV5-4 and TRBJ1-2; TRBD1 matches at 8 bases. The CDR3 contains 14 residues. Germline V gene data show CDR1 as SGHNT and CDR2 as YYREEE (reference sequence). Trimming at V came to 2 bases and at J to 7 bases, leaving 7 bases not matched to a gene.